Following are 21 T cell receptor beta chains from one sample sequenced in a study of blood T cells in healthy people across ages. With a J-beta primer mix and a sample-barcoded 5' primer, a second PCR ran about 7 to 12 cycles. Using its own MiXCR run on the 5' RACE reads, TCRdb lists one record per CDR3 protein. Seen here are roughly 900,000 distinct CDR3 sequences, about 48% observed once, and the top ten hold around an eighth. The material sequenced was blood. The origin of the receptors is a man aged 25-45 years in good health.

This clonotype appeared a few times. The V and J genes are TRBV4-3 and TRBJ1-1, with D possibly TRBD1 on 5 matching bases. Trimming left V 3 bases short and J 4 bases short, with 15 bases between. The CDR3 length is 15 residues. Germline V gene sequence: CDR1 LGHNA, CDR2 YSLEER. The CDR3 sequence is CASSHDSFSGTEAFF. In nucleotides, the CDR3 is TGCGCCAGCAGCCATGACAGTTTCTCAGGCACTGAAGCTTTCTTT.

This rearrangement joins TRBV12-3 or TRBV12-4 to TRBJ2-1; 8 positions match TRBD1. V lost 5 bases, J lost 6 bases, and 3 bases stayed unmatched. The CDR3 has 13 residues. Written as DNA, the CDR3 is TGTGCCAGCAGTCTGACAGGGGCCAATGAGCAGTTCTTC. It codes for CASSLTGANEQFF.

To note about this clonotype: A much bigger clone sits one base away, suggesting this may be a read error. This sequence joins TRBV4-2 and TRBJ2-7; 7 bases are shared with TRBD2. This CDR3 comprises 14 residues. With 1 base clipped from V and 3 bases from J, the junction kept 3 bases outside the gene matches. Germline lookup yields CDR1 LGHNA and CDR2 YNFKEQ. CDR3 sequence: CASSQGLADYEQYF. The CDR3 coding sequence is TGTGCCAGCAGCCAAGGTCTAGCGGACTACGAGCAGTACTTC.

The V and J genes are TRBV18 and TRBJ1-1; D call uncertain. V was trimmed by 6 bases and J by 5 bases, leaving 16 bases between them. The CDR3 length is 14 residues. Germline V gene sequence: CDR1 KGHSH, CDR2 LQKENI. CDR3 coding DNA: TGTGCCAGCTCGCCGACCCCCCCGAGGACTGAAGCTTTCTTT. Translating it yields CASSPTPPRTEAFF. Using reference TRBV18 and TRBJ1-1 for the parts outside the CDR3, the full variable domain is NAGVMQNPRHLVRRRGQEARLRCSPMKGHSHVYWYRQLPEEGLKFMVYLQKENIIDESGMPKERFSAEFPKEGPSILRIQQVVRGDSAAYFCASSPTPPRTEAFFGQGTRLTVV.

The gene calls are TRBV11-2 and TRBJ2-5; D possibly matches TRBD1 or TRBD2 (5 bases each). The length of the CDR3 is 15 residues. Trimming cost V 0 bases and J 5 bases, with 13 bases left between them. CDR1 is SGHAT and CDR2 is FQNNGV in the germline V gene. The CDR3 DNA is TGTGCCAGCAGCTTAGATACCCCAGGGACGGAGACCCAGTACTTC. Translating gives CASSLDTPGTETQYF.

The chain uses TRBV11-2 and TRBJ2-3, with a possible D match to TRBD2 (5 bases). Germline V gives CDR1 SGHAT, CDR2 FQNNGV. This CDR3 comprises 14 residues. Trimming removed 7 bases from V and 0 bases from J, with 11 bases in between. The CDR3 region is CASNGLSSTDTQYF. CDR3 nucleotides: TGTGCCAGCAATGGACTCAGCAGCACAGATACGCAGTATTTT.

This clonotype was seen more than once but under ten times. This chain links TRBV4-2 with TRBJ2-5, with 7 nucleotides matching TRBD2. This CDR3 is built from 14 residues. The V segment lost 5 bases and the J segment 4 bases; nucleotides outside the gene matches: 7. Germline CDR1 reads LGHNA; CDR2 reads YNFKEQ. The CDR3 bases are TGTGCCAGCAGCGAAAACCCGGGGGGAGAGACCCAGTACTTC. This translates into CASSENPGGETQYF.

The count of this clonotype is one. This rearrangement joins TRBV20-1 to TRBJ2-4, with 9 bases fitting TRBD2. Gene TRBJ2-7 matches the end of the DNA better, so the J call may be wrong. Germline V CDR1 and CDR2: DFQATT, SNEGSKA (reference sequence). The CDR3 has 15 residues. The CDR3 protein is CSARDWGASGVEQYF. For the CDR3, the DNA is TGCAGTGCTAGAGATTGGGGCGCTAGCGGGGTCGAGCAGTACTTC.

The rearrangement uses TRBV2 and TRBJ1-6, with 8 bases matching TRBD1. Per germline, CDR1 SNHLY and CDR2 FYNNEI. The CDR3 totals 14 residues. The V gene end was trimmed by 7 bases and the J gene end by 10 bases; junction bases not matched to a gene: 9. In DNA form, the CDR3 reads TGTGCCAGCAAGACGGACAGGGTTTTATCACCCCTCCACTTT. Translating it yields CASKTDRVLSPLHF.

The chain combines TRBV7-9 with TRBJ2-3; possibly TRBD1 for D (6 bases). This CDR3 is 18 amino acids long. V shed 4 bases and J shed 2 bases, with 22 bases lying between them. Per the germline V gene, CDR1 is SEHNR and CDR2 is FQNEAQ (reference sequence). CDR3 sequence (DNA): TGTGCCAGCAGCTGCCTCTTGGGTTGGGACATAAACACAGATACGCAGTATTTT. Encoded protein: CASSCLLGWDINTDTQYF.

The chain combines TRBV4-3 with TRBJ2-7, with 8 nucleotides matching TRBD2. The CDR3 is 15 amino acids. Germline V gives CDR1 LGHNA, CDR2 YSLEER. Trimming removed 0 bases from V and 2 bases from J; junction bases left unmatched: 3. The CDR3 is CASSQDRRGAYEQYF. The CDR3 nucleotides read TGCGCCAGCAGCCAAGATCGGCGGGGGGCCTACGAGCAGTACTTC.

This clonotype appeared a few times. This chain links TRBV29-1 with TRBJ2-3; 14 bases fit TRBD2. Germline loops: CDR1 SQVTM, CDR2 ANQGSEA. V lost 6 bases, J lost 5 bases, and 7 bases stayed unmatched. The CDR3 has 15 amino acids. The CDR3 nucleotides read TGCAGCGTGGCGACTAGCGGGGGGGCCAGAGATACGCAGTATTTT. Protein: CSVATSGGARDTQYF.

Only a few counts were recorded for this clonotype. The CDR3 sequence is CASSSAAKETQYF. In DNA, the CDR3 is TGCGCCAGCAGCTCCGCAGCCAAGGAGACCCAGTACTTC. The chain carries TRBV5-1 and TRBJ2-5; D gene uncertain. V was clipped by 3 bases and J by 5 bases, with 11 bases between them. This CDR3 is 13 amino acids long. Germline values: CDR1 SGHRS, CDR2 YFSETQ. Full variable domain (missing parts from reference TRBV5-1 and TRBJ2-5): KAGVTQTPRYLIKTRGQQVTLSCSPISGHRSVSWYQQTPGQGLQFLFEYFSETQRNKGNFPGRFSGRQFSNSRSEMNVSTLELGDSALYLCASSSAAKETQYFGPGTRLLVL.

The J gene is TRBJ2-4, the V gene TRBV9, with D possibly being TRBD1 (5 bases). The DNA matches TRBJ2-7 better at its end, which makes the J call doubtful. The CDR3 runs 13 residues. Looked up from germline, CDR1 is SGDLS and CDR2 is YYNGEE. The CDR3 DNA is TGTGCCAGCAGCGTAGATGGGGCTTGCGAGCAGTACTTC. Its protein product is CASSVDGACEQYF.

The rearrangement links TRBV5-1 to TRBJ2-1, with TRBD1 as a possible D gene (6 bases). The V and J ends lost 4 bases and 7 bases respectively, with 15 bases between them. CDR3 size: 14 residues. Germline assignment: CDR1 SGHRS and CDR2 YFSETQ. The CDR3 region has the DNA TGCGCCAGCAGCCCGCGGACAGAGGCGAATGAGCAGTTCTTC. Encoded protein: CASSPRTEANEQFF.

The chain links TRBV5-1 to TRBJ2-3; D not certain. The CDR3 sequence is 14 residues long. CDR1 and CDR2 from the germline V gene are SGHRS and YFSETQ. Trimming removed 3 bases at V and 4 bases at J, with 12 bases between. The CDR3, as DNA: TGCGCCAGCAGCTACTATGAGAGGCCAGATACGCAGTATTTT. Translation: CASSYYERPDTQYF.

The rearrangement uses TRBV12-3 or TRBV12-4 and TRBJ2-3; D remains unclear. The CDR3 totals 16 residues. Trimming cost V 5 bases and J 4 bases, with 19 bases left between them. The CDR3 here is CASSSRVGAIPDTQYF. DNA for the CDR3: TGTGCCAGCAGTAGTCGCGTGGGCGCGATCCCAGATACGCAGTATTTT.

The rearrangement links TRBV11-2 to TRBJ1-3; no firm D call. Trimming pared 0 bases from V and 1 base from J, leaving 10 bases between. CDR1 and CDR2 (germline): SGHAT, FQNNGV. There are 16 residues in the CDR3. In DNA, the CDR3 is TGTGCCAGCAGCTTAGAAGTTAGACCGTCTGGAAACACCATATATTTT. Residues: CASSLEVRPSGNTIYF.

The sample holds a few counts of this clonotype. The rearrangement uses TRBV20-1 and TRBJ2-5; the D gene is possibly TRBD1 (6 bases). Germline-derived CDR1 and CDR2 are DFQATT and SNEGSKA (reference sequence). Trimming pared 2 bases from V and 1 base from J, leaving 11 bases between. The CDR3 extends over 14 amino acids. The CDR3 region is CSARTDRSQETQYF. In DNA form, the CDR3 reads TGCAGTGCTAGAACTGACAGGTCCCAAGAGACCCAGTACTTC.

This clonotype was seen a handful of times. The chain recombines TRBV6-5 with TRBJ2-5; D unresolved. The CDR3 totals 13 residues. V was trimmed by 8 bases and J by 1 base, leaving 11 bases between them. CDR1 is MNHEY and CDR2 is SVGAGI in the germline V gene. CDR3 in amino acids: CASSPASQETQYF. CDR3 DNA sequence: TGTGCCAGCTCCCCCGCGTCCCAAGAGACCCAGTACTTC.

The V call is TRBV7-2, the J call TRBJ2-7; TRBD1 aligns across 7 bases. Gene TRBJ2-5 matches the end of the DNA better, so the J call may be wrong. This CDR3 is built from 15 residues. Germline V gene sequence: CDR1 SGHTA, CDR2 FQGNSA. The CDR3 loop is CASSSRDRKGETQYF. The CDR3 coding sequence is TGTGCCAGCAGCTCCCGGGACAGAAAGGGAGAGACCCAGTACTTC.